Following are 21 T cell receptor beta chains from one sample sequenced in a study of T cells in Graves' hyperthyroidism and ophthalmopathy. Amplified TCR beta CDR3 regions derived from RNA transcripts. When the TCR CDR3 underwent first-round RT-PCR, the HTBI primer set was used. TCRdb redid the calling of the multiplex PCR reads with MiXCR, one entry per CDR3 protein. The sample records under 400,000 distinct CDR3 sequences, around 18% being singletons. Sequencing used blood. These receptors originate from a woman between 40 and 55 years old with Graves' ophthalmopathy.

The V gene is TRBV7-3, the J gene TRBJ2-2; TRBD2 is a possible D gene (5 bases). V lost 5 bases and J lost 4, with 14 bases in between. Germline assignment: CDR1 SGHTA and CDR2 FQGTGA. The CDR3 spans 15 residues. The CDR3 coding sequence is TGTGCCAGCAGCCTCGAGGGCAGTTCCACCGGGGAGCTGTTTTTT. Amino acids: CASSLEGSSTGELFF.

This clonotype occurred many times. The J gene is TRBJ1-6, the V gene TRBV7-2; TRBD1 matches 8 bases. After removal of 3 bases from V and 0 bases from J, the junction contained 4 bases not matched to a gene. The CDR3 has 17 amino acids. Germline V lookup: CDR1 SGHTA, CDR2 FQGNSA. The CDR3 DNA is TGTGCCAGCAGCTTCGGACAGGGCAGCTCCTATAATTCACCCCTCCACTTT. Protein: CASSFGQGSSYNSPLHF.

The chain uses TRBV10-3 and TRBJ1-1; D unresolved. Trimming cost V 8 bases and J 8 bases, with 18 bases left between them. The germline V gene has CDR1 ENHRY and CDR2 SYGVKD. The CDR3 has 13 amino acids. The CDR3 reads CAIRAYGESEAFF. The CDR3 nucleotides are TGTGCCATCCGGGCCTACGGGGAGTCGGAAGCTTTCTTT.

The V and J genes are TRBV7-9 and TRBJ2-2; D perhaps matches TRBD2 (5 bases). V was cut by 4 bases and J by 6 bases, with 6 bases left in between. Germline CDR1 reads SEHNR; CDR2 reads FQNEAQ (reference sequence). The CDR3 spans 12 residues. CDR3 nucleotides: TGTGCCAGCAGCTCGCGGGCCGGGGAGCTGTTTTTT. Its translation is CASSSRAGELFF.

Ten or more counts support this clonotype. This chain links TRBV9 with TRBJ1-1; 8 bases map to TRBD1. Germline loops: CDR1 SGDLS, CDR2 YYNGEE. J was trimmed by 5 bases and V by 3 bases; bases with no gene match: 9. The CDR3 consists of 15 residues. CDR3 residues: CASSALGTGITEAFF. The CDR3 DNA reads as TGTGCCAGCAGCGCCCTTGGGACAGGAATTACTGAAGCTTTCTTT.

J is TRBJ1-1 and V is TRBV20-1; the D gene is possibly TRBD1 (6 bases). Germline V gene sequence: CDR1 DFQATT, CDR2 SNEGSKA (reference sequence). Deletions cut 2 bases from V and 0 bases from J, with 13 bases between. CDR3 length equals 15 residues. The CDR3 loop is CSARSSGDMNTEAFF. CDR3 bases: TGCAGTGCTAGATCCTCAGGGGATATGAACACTGAAGCTTTCTTT.

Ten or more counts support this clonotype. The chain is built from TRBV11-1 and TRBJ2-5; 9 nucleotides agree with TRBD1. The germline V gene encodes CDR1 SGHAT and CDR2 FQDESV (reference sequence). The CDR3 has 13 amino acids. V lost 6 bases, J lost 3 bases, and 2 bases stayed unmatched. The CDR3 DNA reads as TGTGCCAGCAGGAGACAGGGGGAAGAGACCCAGTACTTC. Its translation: CASRRQGEETQYF. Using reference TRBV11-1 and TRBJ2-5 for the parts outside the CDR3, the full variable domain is EAEVAQSPRYKITEKSQAVAFWCDPISGHATLYWYRQILGQGPELLVQFQDESVVDDSQLPKDRFSAERLKGVDSTLKIQPAELGDSAMYLCASRRQGEETQYFGPGTRLLVL.

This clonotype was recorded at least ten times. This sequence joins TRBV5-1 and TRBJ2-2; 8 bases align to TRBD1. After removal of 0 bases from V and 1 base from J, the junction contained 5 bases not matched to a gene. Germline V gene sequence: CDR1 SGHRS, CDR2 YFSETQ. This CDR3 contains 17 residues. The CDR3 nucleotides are TGCGCCAGCAGCTTGGAACCCGGGACAGGGAACACCGGGGAGCTGTTTTTT. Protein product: CASSLEPGTGNTGELFF.

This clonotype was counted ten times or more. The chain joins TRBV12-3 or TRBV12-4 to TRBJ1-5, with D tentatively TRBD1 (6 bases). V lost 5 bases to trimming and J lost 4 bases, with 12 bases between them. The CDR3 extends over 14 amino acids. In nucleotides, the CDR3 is TGTGCCAGCAGTGGAACTAGGGGGAATCAGCCCCAGCATTTT. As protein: CASSGTRGNQPQHF.

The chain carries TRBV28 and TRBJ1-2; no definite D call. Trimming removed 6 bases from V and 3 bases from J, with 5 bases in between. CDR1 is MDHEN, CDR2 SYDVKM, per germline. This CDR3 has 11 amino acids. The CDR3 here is CASRGYYGYTF. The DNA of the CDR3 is TGTGCCAGCAGGGGGTACTATGGCTACACCTTC.

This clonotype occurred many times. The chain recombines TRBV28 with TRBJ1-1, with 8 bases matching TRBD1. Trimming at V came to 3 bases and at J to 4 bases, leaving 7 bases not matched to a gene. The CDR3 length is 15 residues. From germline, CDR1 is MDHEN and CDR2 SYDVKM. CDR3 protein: CASSFLDRDTTEAFF. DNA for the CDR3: TGTGCCAGCAGTTTTTTGGACAGGGACACCACTGAAGCTTTCTTT. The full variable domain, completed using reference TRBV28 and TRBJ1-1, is DVKVTQSSRYLVKRTGEKVFLECVQDMDHENMFWYRQDPGLGLRLIYFSYDVKMKEKGDIPEGYSVSREKKERFSLILESASTNQTSMYLCASSFLDRDTTEAFFGQGTRLTVV.

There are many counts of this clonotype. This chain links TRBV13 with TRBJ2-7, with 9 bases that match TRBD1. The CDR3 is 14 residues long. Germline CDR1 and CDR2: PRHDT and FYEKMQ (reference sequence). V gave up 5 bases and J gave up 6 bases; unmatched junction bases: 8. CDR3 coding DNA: TGTGCCAGCAGCGTCTCCGGGACAGGGAGCGAGCAGTACTTC. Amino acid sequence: CASSVSGTGSEQYF.

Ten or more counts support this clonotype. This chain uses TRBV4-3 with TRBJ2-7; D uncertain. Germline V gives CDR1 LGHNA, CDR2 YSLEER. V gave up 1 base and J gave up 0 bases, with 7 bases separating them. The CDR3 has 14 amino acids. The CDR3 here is CASSQGITSYEQYF. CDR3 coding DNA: TGCGCCAGCAGCCAAGGTATTACCTCCTACGAGCAGTACTTC.

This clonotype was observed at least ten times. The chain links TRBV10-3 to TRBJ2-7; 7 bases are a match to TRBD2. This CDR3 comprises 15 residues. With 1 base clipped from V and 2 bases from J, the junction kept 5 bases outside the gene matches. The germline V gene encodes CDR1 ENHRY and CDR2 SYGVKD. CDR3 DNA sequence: TGTGCCATCAGTGAGTTGGCTAGCGGAACCTACGAGCAGTACTTC. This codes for CAISELASGTYEQYF.

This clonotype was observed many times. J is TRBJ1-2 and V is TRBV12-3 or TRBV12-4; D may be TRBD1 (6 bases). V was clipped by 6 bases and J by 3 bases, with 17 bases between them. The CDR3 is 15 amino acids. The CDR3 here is CASRLNQGYDYGYTF. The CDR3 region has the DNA TGTGCCAGCAGACTAAACCAGGGGTATGACTATGGCTACACCTTC.

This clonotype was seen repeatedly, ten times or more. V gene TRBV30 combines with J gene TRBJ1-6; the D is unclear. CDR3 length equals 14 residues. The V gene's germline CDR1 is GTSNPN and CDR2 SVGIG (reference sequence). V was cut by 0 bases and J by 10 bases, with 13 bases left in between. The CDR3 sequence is CAWSVLTVRSPLHF. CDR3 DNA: TGTGCCTGGAGTGTACTTACCGTGCGGTCACCCCTCCACTTT.

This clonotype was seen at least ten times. DNA for the CDR3: TGTGCCAGCAGCTTAGTCCCGGGACTAGCGGGAGGGCCTTATTGGGAGACCCAGTACTTC. This encodes CASSLVPGLAGGPYWETQYF. V gene TRBV7-2 combines with J gene TRBJ2-5; the match to TRBD2 covers 16 bases. Per germline, CDR1 SGHTA and CDR2 FQGNSA. Trimming took 1 base from V and 5 from J; bases not matched to a gene: 13. The length of the CDR3 is 20 residues.

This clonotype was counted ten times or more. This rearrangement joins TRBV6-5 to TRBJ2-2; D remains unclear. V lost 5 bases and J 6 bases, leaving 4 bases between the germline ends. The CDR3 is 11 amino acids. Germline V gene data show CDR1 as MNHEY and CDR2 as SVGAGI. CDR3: CASSTSGELFF. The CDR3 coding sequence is TGTGCCAGCAGTACGTCCGGGGAGCTGTTTTTT.

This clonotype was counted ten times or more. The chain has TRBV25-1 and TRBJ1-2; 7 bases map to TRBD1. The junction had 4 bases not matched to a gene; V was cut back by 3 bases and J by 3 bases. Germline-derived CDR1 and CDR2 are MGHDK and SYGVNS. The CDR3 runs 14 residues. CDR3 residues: CASSDGQAYYGYTF. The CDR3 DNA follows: TGTGCCAGCAGTGATGGACAGGCCTACTATGGCTACACCTTC.

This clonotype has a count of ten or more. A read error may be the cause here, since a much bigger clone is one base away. The CDR3 coding sequence is TGCAGTGCTTTAGGCAGGGACTCCTCCTACGAGCAGTACTTC. It yields the protein CSALGRDSSYEQYF. This chain connects TRBV20-1 to TRBJ2-7; weak D call: TRBD2 (6 bases). Germline V CDR1 and CDR2: DFQATT, SNEGSKA (reference sequence). This CDR3 contains 14 residues. V lost 5 bases, J lost 0 bases, and 14 bases lay in between.

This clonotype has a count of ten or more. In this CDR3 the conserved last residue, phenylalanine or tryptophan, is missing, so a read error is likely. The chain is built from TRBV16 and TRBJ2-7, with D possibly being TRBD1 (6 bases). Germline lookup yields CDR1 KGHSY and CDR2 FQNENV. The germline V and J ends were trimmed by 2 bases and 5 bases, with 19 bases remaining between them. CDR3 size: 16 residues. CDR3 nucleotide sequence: TGTGCCAGCAGCCAAAAGGAAGCAGGGGTGAACAACGAGCAGTACCTC. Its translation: CASSQKEAGVNNEQYL.